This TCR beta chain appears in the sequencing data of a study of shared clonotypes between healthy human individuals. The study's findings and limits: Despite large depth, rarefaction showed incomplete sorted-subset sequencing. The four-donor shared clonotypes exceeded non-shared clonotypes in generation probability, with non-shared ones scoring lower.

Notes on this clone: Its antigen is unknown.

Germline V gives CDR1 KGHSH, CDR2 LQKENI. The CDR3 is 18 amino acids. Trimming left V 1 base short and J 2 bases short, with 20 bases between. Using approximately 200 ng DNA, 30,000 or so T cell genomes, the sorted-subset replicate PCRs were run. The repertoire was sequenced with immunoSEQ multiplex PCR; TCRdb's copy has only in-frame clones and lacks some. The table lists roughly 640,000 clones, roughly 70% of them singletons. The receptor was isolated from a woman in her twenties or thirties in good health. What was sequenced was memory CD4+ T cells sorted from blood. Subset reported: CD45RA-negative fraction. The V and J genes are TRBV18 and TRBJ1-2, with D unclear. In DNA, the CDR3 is TGTGCCAGCTCACCACGAGACGCCCTGGACTCCCGCAACTATGGCTACACCTTC. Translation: CASSPRDALDSRNYGYTF. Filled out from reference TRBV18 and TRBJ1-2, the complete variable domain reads NAGVMQNPRHLVRRRGQEARLRCSPMKGHSHVYWYRQLPEEGLKFMVYLQKENIIDESGMPKERFSAEFPKEGPSILRIQQVVRGDSAAYFCASSPRDALDSRNYGYTFGSGTRLTVV.